This TCR beta chain was documented in a study of blood T cell repertoires in COVID-19. The CDR3 contains 14 residues. V shed 3 bases and J shed 4 bases, with 12 bases lying between them. Germline V CDR1 and CDR2: MDHEN, SYDVKM. Profiling relied on immunoSEQ multiplex PCR, and the TCRdb table lists in-frame clones only, not all of them. The sample has roughly 30,000 clones; 85% are singletons. This TCR came from a human donor with acute or convalescent COVID-19. The donor label of this sample is uncertain. The gene calls are TRBV28 and TRBJ1-2; a possible D gene is TRBD1 (5 bases). The sequencing input was peripheral blood. In DNA, the CDR3 is TGTGCCAGCAGTTTTGGGGGGTTCGGCTATGGCTACACCTTC. Encoded protein: CASSFGGFGYGYTF.